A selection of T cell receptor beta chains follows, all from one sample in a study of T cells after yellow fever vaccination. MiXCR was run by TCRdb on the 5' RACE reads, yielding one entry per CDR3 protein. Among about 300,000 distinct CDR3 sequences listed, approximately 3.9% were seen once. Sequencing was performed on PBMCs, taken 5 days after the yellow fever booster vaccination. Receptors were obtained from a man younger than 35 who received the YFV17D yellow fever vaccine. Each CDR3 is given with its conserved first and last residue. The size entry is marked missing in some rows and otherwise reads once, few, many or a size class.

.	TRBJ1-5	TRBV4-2	CASSQEQRHQPQHF
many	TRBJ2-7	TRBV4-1	CASSQGGLGQTYEQYF
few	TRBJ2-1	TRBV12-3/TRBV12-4	CASSLVSGGHNEQFF
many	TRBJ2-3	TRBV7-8	CASSLPRDTQYF
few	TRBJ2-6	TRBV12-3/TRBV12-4	CASSSRPRFGQGLPGANVLTF
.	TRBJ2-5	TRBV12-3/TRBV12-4	CASSSRTGDQTQYF
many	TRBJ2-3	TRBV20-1	CSAYQRPGSDTQYF
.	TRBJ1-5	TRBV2	CASSGQINQPQHF
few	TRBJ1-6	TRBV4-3	CASSQRSGPNSPLHF
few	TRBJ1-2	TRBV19	CASSTDGAYLYGYTF
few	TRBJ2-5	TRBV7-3	CASSLTGGAGETHYF
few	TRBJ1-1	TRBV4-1	CASSLQEGRGTEAFF
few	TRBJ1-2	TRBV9	CASSEGTGVWSYTF
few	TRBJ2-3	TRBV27	CASSSRRGTSTDTQYF
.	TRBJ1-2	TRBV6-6	CASRQSGFYGYTF
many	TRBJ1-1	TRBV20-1	CSARQTLNTEAFF
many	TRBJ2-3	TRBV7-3	CASSESTDTQYF
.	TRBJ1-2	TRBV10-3	CATPHRDYGYTF
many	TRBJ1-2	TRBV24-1	CATSDFQTGYGYTF
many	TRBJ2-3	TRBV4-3	CASSRGQGRDTQYF
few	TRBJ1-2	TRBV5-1	CASSGGATYYGYTF
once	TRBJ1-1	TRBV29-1	CSAQEGNTEAFF
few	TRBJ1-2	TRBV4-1	CASSQTGTGRSHGYTF
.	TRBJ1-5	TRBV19	CASGTGESNQPQHF
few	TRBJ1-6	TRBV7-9	CASSLAGIGVGSPLHF
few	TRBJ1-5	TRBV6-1	CASRGGEGGYSNQPQHF
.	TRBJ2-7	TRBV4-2	CASSQDWATGNNEQYF
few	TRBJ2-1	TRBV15	CATSRERGLNEQFF
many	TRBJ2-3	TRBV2	CASSTETPLTDTQYF
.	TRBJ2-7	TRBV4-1	CASSQDGLTGYEQYF
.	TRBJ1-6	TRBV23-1	CASSHLSDSPLHF
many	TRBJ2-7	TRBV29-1	CSVGRSSYEQYF
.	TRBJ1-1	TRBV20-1	CSAGGESGTEAFF
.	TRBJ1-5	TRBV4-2	CASSQQGASNQPQHF
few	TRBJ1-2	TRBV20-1	CSARSSGGFYGYTF
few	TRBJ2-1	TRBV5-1	CASSVQQGLRSYNEQFF
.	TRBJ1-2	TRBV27	CASSDRYGGYGYTF
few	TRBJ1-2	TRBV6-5	CASSGNQGYTF
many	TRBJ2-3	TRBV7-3	CASSLGGAGSTDTQYF
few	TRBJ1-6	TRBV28	CASSSGQGQSPLHF
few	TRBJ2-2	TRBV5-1	CASSPGQAPNTGELFF
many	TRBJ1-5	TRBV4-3	CASSQDSAGYQPQHF
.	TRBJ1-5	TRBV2	CASGSDNSNQPQHF
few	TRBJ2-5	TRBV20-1	CSARDPPGGAGQETQYF
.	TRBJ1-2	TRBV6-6	CASSYPGDRWDYGYTF
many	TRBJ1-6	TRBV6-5	CASSYATGMGSPLHF
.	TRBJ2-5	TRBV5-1	CASSLGLAGFRGTQYF
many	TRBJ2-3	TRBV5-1	CASSLRLADTQYF
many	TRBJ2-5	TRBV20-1	CSARLYSGETQYF
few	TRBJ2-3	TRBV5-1	CASSLGRDSTLSTDTQYF